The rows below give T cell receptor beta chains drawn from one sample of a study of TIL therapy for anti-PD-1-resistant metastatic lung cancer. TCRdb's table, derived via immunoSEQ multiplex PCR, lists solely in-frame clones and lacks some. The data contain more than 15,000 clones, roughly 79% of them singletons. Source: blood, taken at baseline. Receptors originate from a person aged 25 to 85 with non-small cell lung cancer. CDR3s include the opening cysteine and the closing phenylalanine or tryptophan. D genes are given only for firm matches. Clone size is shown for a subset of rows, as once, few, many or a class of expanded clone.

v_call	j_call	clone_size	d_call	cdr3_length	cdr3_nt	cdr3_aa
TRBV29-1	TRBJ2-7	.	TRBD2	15	TGCAGCGTTGAACTAGCGGGGGCCAATCCCTACGAGCAGTACTTC	CSVELAGANPYEQYF
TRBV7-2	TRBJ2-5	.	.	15	TGTGCCAGCAGCTCAGACGGCATAACGGGAGAGACCCAGTACTTC	CASSSDGITGETQYF
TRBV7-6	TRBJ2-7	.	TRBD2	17	TGTGCCAGCAGCCCCACGGGAGATAGCGGGGCTGCTAGCGAGCAGTACTTC	CASSPTGDSGAASEQYF
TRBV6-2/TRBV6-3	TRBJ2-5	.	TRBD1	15	TGTGCCAGCAGTTACCTGCCAGGGGGCAGGGAGACCCAGTACTTC	CASSYLPGGRETQYF
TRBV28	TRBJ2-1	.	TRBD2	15	TGTGCCAGCAGTTACCTAGCGGGAAGATACAATGAGCAGTTCTTC	CASSYLAGRYNEQFF
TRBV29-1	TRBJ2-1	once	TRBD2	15	TGCAGCGTTCTCGGGCGGTCTAGCGGAACTGTTGAGCAGTTCTTC	CSVLGRSSGTVEQFF
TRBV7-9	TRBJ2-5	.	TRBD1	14	TGTGCCAGCAGCCAATTGGACAGGCAAGAGACCCAGTACTTC	CASSQLDRQETQYF
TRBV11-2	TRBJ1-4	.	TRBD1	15	TGTGCCAGCAGCTTAGGGGACAGGGATAATGAAAAACTGTTTTTT	CASSLGDRDNEKLFF
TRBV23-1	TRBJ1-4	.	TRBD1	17	TGCGCCAGCAGTCAATCGCGGGACAGGACCAAAAACGAAAAACTGTTTTTT	CASSQSRDRTKNEKLFF
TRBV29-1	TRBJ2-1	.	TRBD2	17	TGCAGCGTTAGGAGGACAGTTGAGCGGGGGGGGTTTAATGAGCAGTTCTTC	CSVRRTVERGGFNEQFF
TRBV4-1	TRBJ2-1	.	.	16	TGCGCCAGCAGCCAAGTGGGTGACAAATACAAGGCTCTGGGATTCTTC	CASSQVGDKYKALGFF
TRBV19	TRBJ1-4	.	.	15	TGTGCCACCCACGGGAGATTCTATGAAAATGAAAAACTGTTTTTT	CATHGRFYENEKLFF
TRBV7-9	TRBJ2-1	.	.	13	TGTGCCAGCAGCTTAGTGGTGATCGATGAGCAGTTCTTC	CASSLVVIDEQFF
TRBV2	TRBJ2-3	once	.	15	TGTGCCAGCAGTAGGGGGTTGAGTCAGTTCTGGACGCAGTATTTT	CASSRGLSQFWTQYF
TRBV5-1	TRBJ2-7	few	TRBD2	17	TGCGCCAGCAGCCCGCCCCAAGGACTAGCGGGAACCTACGAGCAGTACTTC	CASSPPQGLAGTYEQYF
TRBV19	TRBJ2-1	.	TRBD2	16	TGTGCCAGTACCCCTCGGGGCGGGAGAACCTACAATGAGCAGTTCTTC	CASTPRGGRTYNEQFF
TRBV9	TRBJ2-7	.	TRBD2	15	TGTGCCAGCAGCGTAAGCGGGGGCCGCTCCTACGAGCAGTACTTC	CASSVSGGRSYEQYF
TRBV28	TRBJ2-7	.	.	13	TGTGCCAGCAGTTTATGGACAGCTTGGGAGCAGTACTTC	CASSLWTAWEQYF
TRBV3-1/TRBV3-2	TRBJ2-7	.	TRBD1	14	TGTGCCAGCAGCCTTAGGACAGGGGGCTACGAGCAGTACTTC	CASSLRTGGYEQYF
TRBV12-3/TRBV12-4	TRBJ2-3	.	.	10	TGTGCCAGCAGGGGAGATACGCAGTATTTT	CASRGDTQYF
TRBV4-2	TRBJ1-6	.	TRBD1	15	TGTGCCAGCAGCCAAGGACAGGGGGATAATTCACCCCTCCACTTT	CASSQGQGDNSPLHF
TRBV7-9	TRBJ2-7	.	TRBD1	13	TGTGCCAGCAGCCAGGGGGCGAAGTACGAGCAGTACTTC	CASSQGAKYEQYF
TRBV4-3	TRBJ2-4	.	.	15	TGCGCCAGCAGCCAAGACGAGACAGCCAAAAACATTCAGTACTTC	CASSQDETAKNIQYF
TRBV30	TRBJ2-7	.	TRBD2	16	TGTGCCTGGTCCAGAGCAGGTAGCGGGAGGACTTGGGAGCAGTACTTC	CAWSRAGSGRTWEQYF
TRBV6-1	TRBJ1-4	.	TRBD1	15	TGTGCCAGCAGTGAAGTAGGACAGGGAAGGGAAAAACTGTTTTTT	CASSEVGQGREKLFF
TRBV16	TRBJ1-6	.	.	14	TGTGCCAGCAGCCAATGGGACGGTAATTCACCCCTCCACTTT	CASSQWDGNSPLHF
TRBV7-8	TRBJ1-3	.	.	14	TGTGCCAGCAGCTCCGGGCCAGCGACAAACACCATATATTTT	CASSSGPATNTIYF
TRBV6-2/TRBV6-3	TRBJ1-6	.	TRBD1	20	TGTGCCAGCAGTTATCGCCGTCCCGGGACAGGGACGGGGGATAATTCACCCCTCCACTTT	CASSYRRPGTGTGDNSPLHF
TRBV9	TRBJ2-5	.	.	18	TGTGCCAGCAGCGTAGGAGTTCGGGAGACAGGGAAGGGAGAGACCCAGTACTTC	CASSVGVRETGKGETQYF
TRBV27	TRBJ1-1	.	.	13	TGTGCCAGCAGTTTAAGGTCATCCACTGAAGCTTTCTTT	CASSLRSSTEAFF
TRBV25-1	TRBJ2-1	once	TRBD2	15	TGTGCCAGCAGTGCCTCGGGGGGGATCTACAATGAGCAGTTCTTC	CASSASGGIYNEQFF
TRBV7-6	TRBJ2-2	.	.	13	TGTGCCAGCAGCTTAGTGGAGGCCGGGGAGCTGTTTTTT	CASSLVEAGELFF
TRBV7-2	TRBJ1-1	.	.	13	TGTGCCAGCAGCTTAGCCAGAGGCACTGAAGCTTTCTTT	CASSLARGTEAFF
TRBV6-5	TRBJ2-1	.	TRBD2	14	TGTGCCAGCAGCCTGGGACTAGCAGACAATGAGCAGTTCTTC	CASSLGLADNEQFF
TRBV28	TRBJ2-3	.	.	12	TGTGCCATCAGGGACATCACAGATACGCAGTATTTT	CAIRDITDTQYF
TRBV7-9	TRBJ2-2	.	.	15	TGTGCCAGCAGCTTAGACCGGGGTACCACCGGGGAGCTGTTTTTT	CASSLDRGTTGELFF
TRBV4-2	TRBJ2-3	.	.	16	TGTGCCAGCAGCCAGAGCCAAGGGGGGGCCAGCGATACGCAGTATTTT	CASSQSQGGASDTQYF
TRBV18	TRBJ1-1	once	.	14	TGTGCCAGCTCACTAAACAGAGACATCACTGAAGCTTTCTTT	CASSLNRDITEAFF
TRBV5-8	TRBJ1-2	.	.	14	TGTGCCAGCAGCTTTCAAAACTTCGTCTTCGGCTACACCTTC	CASSFQNFVFGYTF
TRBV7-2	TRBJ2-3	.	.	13	TGTGCCAGCAGCCGGAGACTAGACGCCACGCAGTATTTT	CASSRRLDATQYF
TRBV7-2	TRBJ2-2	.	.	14	TGTGCCAGCAGCTTATATCGGAACACCGGGGAGCTGTTTTTT	CASSLYRNTGELFF
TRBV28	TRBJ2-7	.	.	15	TGTGCCAGCACCTTGAGGGGATTTTCCTCCTACGAGCAGTACTTC	CASTLRGFSSYEQYF
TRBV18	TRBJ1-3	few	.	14	TGTGCCAGCTCACCACCTGACGGCGGAAACACCATATATTTT	CASSPPDGGNTIYF
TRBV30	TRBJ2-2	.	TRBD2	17	TGTGCCTGGGGGGGAGGAAAGACTAGCCCGAACACCGGGGAGCTGTTTTTT	CAWGGGKTSPNTGELFF
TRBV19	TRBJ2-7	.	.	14	TGTGCCAGTAGTATATCACCGGGGTTCGTCGAGCAGTACTTC	CASSISPGFVEQYF
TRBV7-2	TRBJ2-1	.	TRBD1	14	TGTGCCAGCAGACAGGGGGGACGGGGCAATGAGCAGTTCTTC	CASRQGGRGNEQFF
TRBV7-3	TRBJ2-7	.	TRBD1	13	TGTGCCAGCAGCTGGGACAGGGGGTACGAGCAGTACTTC	CASSWDRGYEQYF
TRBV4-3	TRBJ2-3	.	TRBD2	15	TGCGCCAGCAGCCAAACTAGCGGGGGGGTGGATACGCAGTATTTT	CASSQTSGGVDTQYF
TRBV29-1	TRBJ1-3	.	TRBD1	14	TGCAGCGTAGAGACAGGGGAATCGGGAAACACCATATATTTT	CSVETGESGNTIYF
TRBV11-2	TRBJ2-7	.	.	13	TGTGCCAGCAGCTTAGTGGGCAACTACGAGCAGTACTTC	CASSLVGNYEQYF
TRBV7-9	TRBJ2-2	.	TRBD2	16	TGTGCCAGCAGCTTGGGCGGGAGCGGGCACACCGGGGAGCTGTTTTTT	CASSLGGSGHTGELFF
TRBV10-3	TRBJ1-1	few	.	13	TGTGCCATCAGTGAGTGGGGAAACACTGAAGCTTTCTTT	CAISEWGNTEAFF
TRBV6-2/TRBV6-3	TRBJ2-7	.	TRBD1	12	TGTGCCAGCAGTTACCGGGGACAGTACTTCGACTTC	CASSYRGQYFDF
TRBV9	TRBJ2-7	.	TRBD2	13	TGTGCCAGCTCCGGCGGGGGGAGCTACGAGCAGTACTTC	CASSGGGSYEQYF